The 23 T cell receptor beta chains reported below all come from one sample, sequenced in a study of technical replicates of blood from a few donors. Only in-frame clones appear in the TCRdb table, and some are missing; sequencing was by immunoSEQ multiplex PCR. The sample consists of roughly 80,000 clones, 90% to 97% of them appearing once. Source material: T cells isolated from PBMCs. These receptor sequences come from a human donor in good health.

The rearrangement joins TRBV7-2 to TRBJ1-2, with D possibly being TRBD1 (6 bases). CDR3 length: 15 residues. V lost 0 bases to trimming and J lost 2 bases, with 10 bases between them. Germline CDR1 is SGHTA and CDR2 is FQGNSA. CDR3 DNA: TGTGCCAGCAGCTTAGCCCCCACAGGGAACTATGGCTACACCTTC. It translates to CASSLAPTGNYGYTF.

V is TRBV7-8 and J is TRBJ2-3; 9 nucleotides match TRBD2. CDR1 and CDR2 (germline): SGHVS, FQNEAQ. This CDR3 has 16 amino acids. Trimming took 4 bases from V and 2 from J; bases not matched to a gene: 7. Written as DNA, the CDR3 is TGTGCCAGCAGCTCTTTTAGCGGGGGCACCACAGATACGCAGTATTTT. Protein product: CASSSFSGGTTDTQYF. The full variable domain, in which reference TRBV7-8 and TRBJ2-3 provide the parts outside the CDR3, is GAGVSQSPRYKVAKRGQDVALRCDPISGHVSLFWYQQALGQGPEFLTYFQNEAQLDKSGLPSDRFFAERPEGSVSTLKIQRTQQEDSAVYLCASSSFSGGTTDTQYFGPGTRLTVL.

The chain combines TRBV5-4 with TRBJ1-2, with a possible D match to TRBD1 (5 bases). The CDR3 is made up of 12 amino acids. Germline CDR1 is SGHNT and CDR2 is YYREEE (reference sequence). Trimming removed 5 bases from V and 6 bases from J, with 11 bases in between. CDR3 coding DNA: TGTGCCAGCAGTCAGGGTGGCGATGGCTACACCTTC. Its protein product is CASSQGGDGYTF.

This sequence joins TRBV5-1 and TRBJ2-2; the D gene is possibly TRBD1 (6 bases). Germline CDR1 is SGHRS and CDR2 is YFSETQ. The V end lost 3 bases, the J end lost 4 bases, and 10 bases lay between the germline ends. The CDR3 extends over 14 amino acids. The DNA of the CDR3 is TGCGCCAGCAGCTGGCAGGGGTCCACCGGGGAGCTGTTTTTT. Its protein is CASSWQGSTGELFF.

CDR3 residues: CASSLEGTAGYTF. CDR3 bases: TGCGCCAGCAGCTTGGAGGGGACAGCCGGCTACACCTTC. The chain has TRBV5-1 and TRBJ1-2, with 7 bases identical to TRBD1. Germline lookup yields CDR1 SGHRS and CDR2 YFSETQ. V trimming: 0 bases; J trimming: 8 bases; junction bases outside the gene matches: 4. The length of the CDR3 is 13 residues.

This sequence joins TRBV7-9 and TRBJ1-4, with 10 bases identical to TRBD1. Trimming at V came to 6 bases and at J to 0 bases, leaving 7 bases not matched to a gene. The germline CDR1 and CDR2 sequences are SEHNR and FQNEAQ (reference sequence). The length of the CDR3 is 17 residues. The CDR3: CASSHHGQGATNEKLFF. The DNA of the CDR3 is TGTGCCAGCAGTCACCACGGACAGGGGGCAACTAATGAAAAACTGTTTTTT.

V and J are TRBV12-5 and TRBJ2-7; 7 nucleotides agree with TRBD1. V was pared by 4 bases and J by 1 base, with 10 bases of the junction left unmatched. This CDR3 has 16 residues. Per the germline V gene, CDR1 is LGHNT and CDR2 is FRNRAP. CDR3 DNA: TGTGCTAGTGGTTGCCGGACAGGACTCCCTTCCTACGAGCAGTACTTC. Its translation is CASGCRTGLPSYEQYF.

Comments on this clone: The sample contains more than one DNA sequence encoding this CDR3. The chain has TRBV28 and TRBJ1-2; TRBD1 agrees at 9 bases. Germline loops: CDR1 MDHEN, CDR2 SYDVKM. This CDR3 spans 14 amino acids. Trimming cost V 2 bases and J 5 bases; bases outside gene matches: 3. Written as DNA, the CDR3 is TGTGCCAGCAGTTTAACAGGGGGCCTGTATGGCTACACCTTC. Its protein is CASSLTGGLYGYTF.

The CDR3 loop is CASSVPGQKYTEAFF. The CDR3 nucleotides are TGTGCCAGCAGTGTACCGGGACAGAAATACACTGAAGCTTTCTTT. The chain combines TRBV6-5 with TRBJ1-1; 7 nucleotides line up with TRBD1. The germline CDR1 and CDR2 sequences are MNHEY and SVGAGI. This CDR3 spans 15 amino acids. Germline trimming cut 5 bases from V and 3 bases from J; bases unmatched to any gene: 9.

The V gene is TRBV2, the J gene TRBJ2-7; TRBD1 matches 7 bases. The length of the CDR3 is 13 residues. In germline, CDR1 is SNHLY, CDR2 FYNNEI. Losses at the gene ends were 6 bases for V and 3 bases for J; bases not matched to a gene: 5. The CDR3 region is CASRERQGYEQYF. The CDR3 bases are TGTGCCAGCAGGGAACGACAGGGCTACGAGCAGTACTTC.

CDR3 nucleotide sequence: TGCAGCGTTGAAGATCTGGGGCCAAATGAAAAACTGTTTTTT. Protein: CSVEDLGPNEKLFF. The chain has TRBV29-1 and TRBJ1-4; possible D gene TRBD1, 5 bases. Germline CDR1 and CDR2: SQVTM and ANQGSEA. The CDR3 loop spans 14 amino acids. Between the trimmed V and J ends, which lost 0 bases and 5 bases, there was a span of 10 bases.

In DNA, the CDR3 is TGTGCCAGTAGTCCCGAAGGGGGCGAGGGCTACACCTTC. It encodes CASSPEGGEGYTF. This rearrangement joins TRBV19 to TRBJ1-2, with TRBD1 matching 7 bases. CDR1 LNHDA and CDR2 SQIVND come from the germline V gene (reference sequence). V shed 5 bases and J 8 bases; nucleotides not matched to a gene: 8. The CDR3 has 13 amino acids.

The chain recombines TRBV7-9 with TRBJ1-3; maybe TRBD1 (5 bases). Trimming removed 3 bases at V and 2 bases at J, with 11 bases between. Germline V CDR1 and CDR2: SEHNR, FQNEAQ (reference sequence). This CDR3 comprises 15 residues. CDR3: CASSFGGGTGNTIYF. The DNA for the CDR3 is TGTGCCAGCAGCTTCGGCGGGGGGACTGGAAACACCATATATTTT. The whole variable domain, remainder taken from reference TRBV7-9 and TRBJ1-3, is DTGVSQNPRHKITKRGQNVTFRCDPISEHNRLYWYRQTLGQGPEFLTYFQNEAQLEKSRLLSDRFSAERPKGSFSTLEIQRTEQGDSAMYLCASSFGGGTGNTIYFGEGSWLTVV.

The rearrangement uses TRBV4-1 and TRBJ1-6; TRBD1 might be the D (5 bases). Germline values: CDR1 MGHRA, CDR2 YSYEKL. V shed 1 base and J shed 7 bases, with 11 bases lying between them. The CDR3 extends over 15 amino acids. In nucleotides, the CDR3 is TGCGCCAGCAGCCAAGGGGGCCTTACCAATTCACCCCTCCACTTT. It specifies CASSQGGLTNSPLHF.

V and J are TRBV7-9 and TRBJ2-1; TRBD1 agrees at 7 bases. The V segment lost 0 bases and the J segment 10 bases; nucleotides outside the gene matches: 0. The CDR3 is 12 amino acids. The germline V gene has CDR1 SEHNR and CDR2 FQNEAQ (reference sequence). CDR3 DNA sequence: TGTGCCAGCAGCTTAGCGACAGGGGAGCAGTTCTTC. Amino acids: CASSLATGEQFF.

This clone was seen once. The rearrangement links TRBV9 to TRBJ1-2; 8 positions match TRBD1. This CDR3 has 13 amino acids. Unmatched junction bases numbered 7, after V lost 4 bases and J lost 8 bases. Per the germline V gene, CDR1 is SGDLS and CDR2 is YYNGEE. The CDR3 nucleotides read TGTGCCAGCAGCCCGACAGGGGTGGACGGCTACACCTTC. Translating it yields CASSPTGVDGYTF. Based on the CDR3 plus reference TRBV9 and TRBJ1-2, the full variable domain is DSGVTQTPKHLITATGQRVTLRCSPRSGDLSVYWYQQSLDQGLQFLIQYYNGEERAKGNILERFSAQQFPDLHSELNLSSLELGDSALYFCASSPTGVDGYTFGSGTRLTVV.

The gene calls are TRBV10-1 and TRBJ2-3; 9 bases are shared with TRBD2. The J segment lost 1 base and the V segment lost 3 bases, leaving 2 bases of the junction unmatched. This CDR3 contains 15 residues. The germline V gene encodes CDR1 WNHNN and CDR2 SYGVQD (reference sequence). The CDR3 loop reads CASSDIAGGTDTQYF. The CDR3, as DNA: TGCGCCAGCAGTGATATAGCGGGGGGCACAGATACGCAGTATTTT.

The chain links TRBV6-6 to TRBJ2-5; 7 nucleotides match TRBD1. This CDR3 is built from 15 residues. CDR1 is MNHNY and CDR2 is SVGAGI in the germline V gene (reference sequence). Trimming cost V 2 bases and J 2 bases; bases outside gene matches: 5. The CDR3 coding sequence is TGTGCCAGCAGTTACAGGGGACAGACACAAGAGACCCAGTACTTC. Translated, it gives CASSYRGQTQETQYF.

The rearrangement uses TRBV19 and TRBJ2-5, with a possible D match to TRBD2 (5 bases). V was clipped by 5 bases and J by 4 bases, with 14 bases between them. Germline CDR1 is LNHDA and CDR2 is SQIVND (reference sequence). The CDR3 runs 14 residues. The CDR3 DNA reads TGTGCCAGTAGTCTTCTGCCCCGGGGAGAGACCCAGTACTTC. It encodes CASSLLPRGETQYF.

This chain uses TRBV5-5 with TRBJ1-1; 7 bases line up with TRBD1. The CDR3 is 16 residues long. V was clipped by 4 bases and J by 0 bases; unmatched bases: 9. Germline CDR1 SGHKS, CDR2 YYEKEE (reference sequence). CDR3 loop: CASSAGTELMNTEAFF. The CDR3 coding sequence is TGTGCCAGCAGCGCCGGGACAGAACTCATGAACACTGAAGCTTTCTTT.

The gene calls are TRBV19 and TRBJ2-7, with D possibly being TRBD1 (7 bases). The CDR3 covers 15 residues. In germline, CDR1 is LNHDA, CDR2 SQIVND (reference sequence). The V end lost 6 bases, the J end lost 1 base, and 16 bases lay between the germline ends. Here the CDR3 reads CASRRDSKTSYEQYF. The DNA for the CDR3 is TGTGCCAGTAGGCGGGACAGCAAGACATCCTACGAGCAGTACTTC.

The rearrangement joins TRBV7-9 to TRBJ1-1; D is ambiguous. There are 12 residues in the CDR3. Trimming took off 8 bases at V and 0 bases at J, with 7 bases between the two ends. Per germline, CDR1 SEHNR and CDR2 FQNEAQ (reference sequence). The CDR3 sequence is CASGAMNTEAFF. In nucleotides, the CDR3 is TGTGCCAGCGGAGCCATGAACACTGAAGCTTTCTTT.

Only one count was recorded for this clone. The V and J genes are TRBV5-1 and TRBJ1-1; 9 bases fit TRBD1. With V trimmed by 3 bases and J by 4 bases, 10 bases remained unmatched. The CDR3 loop spans 16 amino acids. Germline CDR1 SGHRS, CDR2 YFSETQ. DNA of the CDR3: TGCGCCAGCAGCTCGAACGGGGACAGGGCTGGCACTGAAGCTTTCTTT. Translation: CASSSNGDRAGTEAFF.